This T cell receptor (beta chain) was identified during a study of T cell responses to AZD1222 COVID-19 vaccine. The CDR3 is 17 amino acids. With 4 bases clipped from V and 1 base from J, the junction kept 11 bases outside the gene matches. Germline V gives CDR1 MNHNS, CDR2 SASEGT. Only in-frame clones appear in the TCRdb table, and some are missing; sequencing was by immunoSEQ multiplex PCR. The sample consists of roughly 150,000 clones, approximately 88% of them appearing once. This clonotype was obtained from an adult in good health. The chain carries TRBV6-1 and TRBJ1-1; 8 bases match TRBD1. The input for sequencing was peripheral blood, taken on day 0 of MenACWY control vaccination. The CDR3 protein is CASSASGGGRGNTEAFF. Here the CDR3 DNA reads TGTGCCAGCAGTGCCTCAGGGGGCGGTAGGGGGAACACTGAAGCTTTCTTT.